This TCR beta chain was recovered during a study of CD8 T cells in Susac syndrome. CD8+ and CD4+ T cells taken from blood had their TCR beta sequenced. In contrast to the negatively isolated CD8+ and CD4+ T cells, TEMRA cells were FACS-enriched. On this clonotype: Its antigen is not identified.

J gave up 2 bases and V 0 bases, and 2 bases lay outside the gene matches. In germline, CDR1 is GTSNPN, CDR2 SVGIG (reference sequence). The CDR3 spans 15 residues. General observations from the study: It was acknowledged by the study that relatively few individuals were included in its TCR sequencing and HLA analysis.

RNA totalling roughly 0.5 to 1 ug underwent reverse transcription with random hexamers. Across 54 Vbeta and 13 Jbeta, TCR beta CDR3 was amplified with immunoSEQ multiplex PCR. TCRdb fed the immunoSEQ multiplex PCR reads into MiXCR, producing one record per CDR3 protein. The sample records about 140,000 distinct CDR3 sequences, approximately 93% being singletons. The chain joins TRBV30 to TRBJ2-1; 9 bases line up with TRBD1. Material: CD4+ T cells from PBMCs. The receptor comes from a human donor in good health. The CDR3 loop is CAWSVGTGPYNEQFF. The CDR3 DNA is TGTGCCTGGAGTGTGGGGACAGGGCCCTACAATGAGCAGTTCTTC. Full variable domain (missing parts from reference TRBV30 and TRBJ2-1): SQTIHQWPATLVQPVGSPLSLECTVEGTSNPNLYWYRQAAGRGLQLLFYSVGIGQISSEVPQNLSASRPQDRQFILSSKKLLLSDSGFYLCAWSVGTGPYNEQFFGPGTRLTVL.